These 17 T cell receptor beta chains came from one sample sequenced in a study of tumor and adjacent non-tumor tissue in lung cancer. This sample's RNA came from whole unsorted tissue. A modified ARM-PCR protocol with three rounds of nested PCR amplified TCRbeta. Each CDR3 protein is one row after TCRdb ran MiXCR on the multiplex PCR reads. The sample holds under 100,000 distinct CDR3 sequences, roughly 62% seen once. The sample taken for sequencing was lung tumor tissue. These receptors were taken from a man aged 65 to 79 with non-small cell lung cancer.

Notes on this clonotype: It is likely a read error, because the conserved phenylalanine at the end of the CDR3 is missing. The CDR3 protein is CAGSWGTGAGELFS. The CDR3 bases are TGTGCCGGCAGTTGGGGGACAGGGGCCGGGGAGCTGTTTTCT. The chain links TRBV12-3 or TRBV12-4 to TRBJ2-2; 10 bases are shared with TRBD1. This CDR3 region has 14 residues.

As regards this clonotype: One end of the junction does not line up with germline, which may come from a read error. The chain carries TRBV5-1 and TRBJ2-5; 9 bases map to TRBD1. Germline V gives CDR1 SGHRS, CDR2 YFSETQ. CDR3 size: 14 residues. CDR3 residues: CAGSTRDREETQCF. The CDR3 nucleotides are TGCGCCGGCAGCACCCGGGACAGGGAAGAGACTCAGTGCTTC. Full variable domain (missing parts from reference TRBV5-1 and TRBJ2-5): KAGVTQTPRYLIKTRGQQVTLSCSPISGHRSVSWYQQTPGQGLQFLFEYFSETQRNKGNFPGRFSGRQFSNSRSEMNVSTLELGDSALYLCAGSTRDREETQCFGPGTRLLVL.

Regarding this clonotype: One end of the junction varies from germline; a read error may be responsible. J is TRBJ2-7 and V is TRBV14; 7 nucleotides align to TRBD1. The CDR3 is made up of 15 amino acids. Germline lookup yields CDR1 SGHDN and CDR2 FVKESK. DNA for the CDR3: TGTGCGAGCAACCGAACCGGGACAGCGCTTGATGAGCAGTACTTC. Translated, it gives CASNRTGTALDEQYF. The full variable domain, completed using reference TRBV14 and TRBJ2-7, is EAGVTQFPSHSVIEKGQTVTLRCDPISGHDNLYWYRRVMGKEIKFLLHFVKESKQDESGMPNNRFLAERTGGTYSTLKVQPAELEDSGVYFCASNRTGTALDEQYFGPGTRLTVT.

Worth noting for this clonotype: A read error is possible here, since a much larger clone lies one base away. The V and J genes are TRBV28 and TRBJ2-7; D is possibly TRBD2 (7 bases). V gave up 5 bases and J gave up 3 bases, with 17 bases separating them. The CDR3 contains 15 residues. Per germline, CDR1 MDHEN and CDR2 SYDVKM. This CDR3 reads CASSTTGGWVYEQYF. The CDR3 region has the DNA TGTGCCAGCAGTACCACGGGGGGCTGGGTCTACGAGCAGTACTTC.

Concerning this clonotype itself: A much bigger clone sits one base away, suggesting this may be a read error. The rearrangement uses TRBV30 and TRBJ2-7; no firm D call. This CDR3 has 12 amino acids. CDR1 and CDR2 from the germline V gene are GTSNPN and SVGIG (reference sequence). CDR3 DNA sequence: TGTGCCTGCCTGATCGGCTCCTACCAGCAGTACTTC. Translation: CACLIGSYQQYF.

The rearrangement joins TRBV24-1 to TRBJ1-2; a possible D gene is TRBD1 (5 bases). Germline V gene sequence: CDR1 KGHDR, CDR2 SFDVKD. This CDR3 has 13 amino acids. Between the trimmed V and J ends, which lost 3 bases and 4 bases, there was a span of 8 bases. CDR3 protein: CATSDTGFYGYTF. The DNA for the CDR3 is TGTGCCACCAGTGATACAGGCTTCTATGGCTACACCTTC.

This clonotype was found many times. This sequence joins TRBV5-5 and TRBJ1-5; 10 bases align to TRBD1. This CDR3 contains 15 residues. V lost 3 bases to trimming and J lost 1 base; unmatched junction nucleotides: 1. The V gene's germline CDR1 is SGHKS and CDR2 YYEKEE (reference sequence). In DNA form, the CDR3 reads TGTGCCAGCAGCTGGGGACAGGGGAGCAATCAGCCCCAGCATTTT. It translates to CASSWGQGSNQPQHF.

Of note for this clonotype: At one end, the junction sequence differs from germline, possibly due to a read error. V gene TRBV7-9 combines with J gene TRBJ2-2, with 7 bases fitting TRBD1. The CDR3 loop spans 16 amino acids. The germline V gene has CDR1 SEHNR and CDR2 FQNEAQ (reference sequence). The CDR3 nucleotides read TGTGCCAGCAGTTTCCTTCGAGGGGGCGACACCGAGGAGCTGTTTTTT. It codes for CASSFLRGGDTEELFF.

As for this clonotype: An end of the junction does not agree with germline; a read error may underlie this. In DNA, the CDR3 is TGTGCCATCAGTCCGGCATACTACGAGCAGCACTTC. Protein product: CAISPAYYEQHF. This chain joins TRBV12-3 or TRBV12-4 and TRBJ2-7; D unresolved. CDR3 length equals 12 residues.

This clonotype was counted only a few times. Just one base apart from a much larger clone, this may be a read error. The chain employs TRBV29-1 and TRBJ2-2; D possibly corresponds to TRBD1 (5 bases). Looked up from germline, CDR1 is SQVTM and CDR2 is ANQGSEA. V dropped 7 bases and J dropped 5 bases, with 17 bases sitting between them. This CDR3 region has 14 residues. The CDR3 protein is CSDQGGSFTGELFF. The CDR3, as DNA: TGCAGCGATCAGGGTGGCTCATTTACCGGGGAGCTGTTTTTT.

For this clonotype: Without the conserved terminal phenylalanine or tryptophan, this CDR3 likely stems from a read error. J is TRBJ2-1 and V is TRBV11-3; D may match TRBD1 or TRBD2 (5 bases each). The CDR3 loop spans 17 amino acids. Germline V gene sequence: CDR1 SGHNT, CDR2 YENEEA. DNA of the CDR3: TGTACCAGCAGCTTAGGACCGGGAAAAGGACAATACAGTGAGCAGTTCTTA. Amino acids: CTSSLGPGKGQYSEQFL.

A single count supports this clonotype. The chain is built from TRBV7-3 and TRBJ2-3; 7 bases align to TRBD1. Germline V gene sequence: CDR1 SGHTA, CDR2 FQGTGA. Trimming at V came to 3 bases and at J to 0 bases, leaving 9 bases not matched to a gene. This CDR3 is 17 amino acids long. CDR3 residues: CASSFINPTGSTDTQYF. The CDR3 coding sequence is TGTGCCAGCAGCTTCATAAACCCGACAGGGAGCACAGATACGCAGTATTTT.

As regards this clonotype: This likely comes from a read error, as the CDR3 has no conserved phenylalanine or tryptophan at its end. This chain connects TRBV29-1 to TRBJ2-7, with 7 positions matching TRBD1. V dropped 8 bases and J dropped 5; count of bases not matched to a gene: 18. Germline CDR1 and CDR2: SQVTM and ANQGSEA. The CDR3 has 15 residues. The CDR3 region has the DNA TGCAGCATTACAAGAGAGATCGGGACAGCCGACGAGCAGTACATC. It codes for CSITREIGTADEQYI.

This clonotype was seen a single time. V and J are TRBV7-8 and TRBJ2-5; a possible D gene is TRBD2 (5 bases). Germline assignment: CDR1 SGHVS and CDR2 FQNEAQ. Trimming shortened V by 10 bases and J by 4 bases, and 25 bases separated the two germline ends. This CDR3 region has 16 residues. DNA of the CDR3: TGTGCCAACAACCCGACATTCGGACTCCTGGGAGAGACCCAGTACTTC. Amino acids: CANNPTFGLLGETQYF.

Points on this clonotype: A read error may account for a junction end that differs from germline. The chain recombines TRBV14 with TRBJ2-3; possibly TRBD2 for D (5 bases). There are 17 residues in the CDR3. Germline V gene data show CDR1 as SGHDN and CDR2 as FVKESK. The CDR3 region has the DNA TGTGCCAGCAGCCACCGGCCGGGGTCAATACGGTTAGATATGCAGTATTTT. This encodes CASSHRPGSIRLDMQYF. The full variable domain, completed using reference TRBV14 and TRBJ2-3, is EAGVTQFPSHSVIEKGQTVTLRCDPISGHDNLYWYRRVMGKEIKFLLHFVKESKQDESGMPNNRFLAERTGGTYSTLKVQPAELEDSGVYFCASSHRPGSIRLDMQYFGPGTRLTVL.

This clonotype has a handful of counts. The chain is built from TRBV24-1 and TRBJ1-2; a weak D match, TRBD1 (5 bases). Germline values: CDR1 KGHDR, CDR2 SFDVKD. This CDR3 is 12 amino acids long. Trimming left V 3 bases short and J 10 bases short, with 11 bases between. For the CDR3, the DNA is TGTGCCACCAGTGATCAGGCCAGGGCCTACACCTTC. Translating gives CATSDQARAYTF.

Turning to this clonotype: At one boundary the junction diverges from the germline segment, which might be a read error. The V and J genes are TRBV28 and TRBJ1-1, with a possible D match to TRBD1 (5 bases). Germline CDR1 reads MDHEN; CDR2 reads SYDVKM. CDR3 size: 14 residues. The CDR3 DNA is TGTGTCAGCAGTTTCGCAGGGCAAGGCACTGAAACTATCTTT. Amino acid sequence: CVSSFAGQGTETIF.